A selection of T cell receptor beta chains follows, all from one sample in a study of blood T cell repertoires in COVID-19. Sequencing was performed with immunoSEQ multiplex PCR; in TCRdb, only in-frame clones are kept and a portion is missing. This table has some 240,000 clones, around four fifths appearing once. The sequenced sample consisted of peripheral blood. The origin of the receptors is a woman aged 60 to 75 with active or convalescent COVID-19. Both conserved end residues are part of each CDR3. The D gene is left open where the match is weak. Size values are once, few and many counts, or a class for expanded clones, and some rows have none.

clone size | J gene | D gene | V gene | CDR3 DNA | CDR3 protein
- | TRBJ1-2 | TRBD1 | TRBV7-2 | TGTGCCAGCAGCTTAGACTCGGGACAGCGAAACTATGGCTACACCTTC | CASSLDSGQRNYGYTF
- | TRBJ2-1 | TRBD1 | TRBV18 | TGTGCCAGCTCACCTAGTAGACAGGGTCAACGGGAGCAGTTCTTC | CASSPSRQGQREQFF
- | TRBJ2-7 | - | TRBV18 | TGTGCCAGCTCACCATCCGACGAGCAGTACTTC | CASSPSDEQYF
- | TRBJ1-2 | TRBD1 | TRBV5-5 | TGTGCCAGCAGCTTGGAAGGGGGCGTAAGGCCCTATGGCTACACCTTC | CASSLEGGVRPYGYTF
once | TRBJ2-5 | - | TRBV30 | TGTGCCTGGAGTGTTAAGAGGGGACTCCAAGAGACCCAGTACTTC | CAWSVKRGLQETQYF
once | TRBJ2-3 | TRBD2 | TRBV3-1/TRBV3-2 | TGTGCCAGCAGCCACCCCGGACTAGCGGGGGGGGTTCCCGATACGCAGTATTTT | CASSHPGLAGGVPDTQYF
- | TRBJ2-5 | - | TRBV10-3 | TGTGCCATCAGCGACGGGGGCCAAGAGACCCAGTACTTC | CAISDGGQETQYF
once | TRBJ1-5 | - | TRBV30 | TGTGCCTGGAGTGTACAAGGGGCGCTTGGCAATCAGCCCCAGCATTTT | CAWSVQGALGNQPQHF
- | TRBJ1-2 | TRBD1 | TRBV30 | TGTGCCTGGAGCGGACAGGGGGCGGTTGGCTACACCTTC | CAWSGQGAVGYTF
- | TRBJ2-4 | TRBD2 | TRBV11-2 | TGTGCCAGCAGCTTAGAGACTAGCGATGCCAAAAACATTCAGTACTTC | CASSLETSDAKNIQYF
- | TRBJ1-5 | - | TRBV6-5 | TGTGCCAGCAGGACGGGGGATCAGCCCCAGCATTTT | CASRTGDQPQHF
- | TRBJ1-2 | - | TRBV19 | TGTGCCAGTAGTAAGTTGCGGTACTATGGCTACACCTTC | CASSKLRYYGYTF
- | TRBJ1-2 | TRBD1 | TRBV2 | TGTGTGCGGGGGCAGGGGGCCTCTGGCTACACCTTC | CVRGQGASGYTF
- | TRBJ2-2 | TRBD1 | TRBV5-4 | TGTGCCAGCAGCTCCGAGGGGGCCACCGGGGAGCTGTTTTTT | CASSSEGATGELFF
many | TRBJ1-5 | TRBD1 | TRBV27 | TGTGCCAGCAGTTTACACAGTGGGGGGACAGGGGATAATCAGCCCCAGCATTTT | CASSLHSGGTGDNQPQHF
- | TRBJ2-1 | TRBD2 | TRBV9 | TGTGCCAGCAGCAAAACTAGCGGGGATTACAATGAGCAGTTCTTC | CASSKTSGDYNEQFF